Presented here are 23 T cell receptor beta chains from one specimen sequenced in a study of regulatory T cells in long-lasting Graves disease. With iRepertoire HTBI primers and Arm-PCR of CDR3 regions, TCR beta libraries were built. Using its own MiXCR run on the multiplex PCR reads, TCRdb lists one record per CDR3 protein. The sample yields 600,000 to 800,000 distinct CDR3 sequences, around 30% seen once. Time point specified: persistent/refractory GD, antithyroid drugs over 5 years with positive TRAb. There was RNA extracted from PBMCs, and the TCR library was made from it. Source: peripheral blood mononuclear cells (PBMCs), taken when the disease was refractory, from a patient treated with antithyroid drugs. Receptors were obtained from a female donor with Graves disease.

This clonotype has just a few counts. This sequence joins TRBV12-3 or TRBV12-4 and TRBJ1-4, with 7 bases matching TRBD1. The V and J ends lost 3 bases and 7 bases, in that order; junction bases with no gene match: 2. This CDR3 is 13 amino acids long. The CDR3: CASSFYRGEKLFF. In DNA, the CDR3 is TGTGCCAGCAGTTTCTACAGGGGTGAAAAACTGTTTTTT.

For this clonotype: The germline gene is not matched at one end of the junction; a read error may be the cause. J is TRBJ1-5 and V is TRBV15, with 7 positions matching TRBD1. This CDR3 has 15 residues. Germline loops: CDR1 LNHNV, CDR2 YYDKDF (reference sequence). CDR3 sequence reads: CATSKQFRGNQPQHF. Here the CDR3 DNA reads TGCGCCACCAGCAAACAGTTCAGGGGGAATCAGCCCCAGCATTTT.

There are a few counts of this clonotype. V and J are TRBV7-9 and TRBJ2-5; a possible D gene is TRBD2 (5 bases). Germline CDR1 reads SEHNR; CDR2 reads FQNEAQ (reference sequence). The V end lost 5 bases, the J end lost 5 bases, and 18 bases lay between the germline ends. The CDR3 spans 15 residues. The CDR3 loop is CASSLDSIPGETQYF. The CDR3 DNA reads TGTGCCAGCAGCCTAGACTCCATACCGGGGGAGACCCAGTACTTC.

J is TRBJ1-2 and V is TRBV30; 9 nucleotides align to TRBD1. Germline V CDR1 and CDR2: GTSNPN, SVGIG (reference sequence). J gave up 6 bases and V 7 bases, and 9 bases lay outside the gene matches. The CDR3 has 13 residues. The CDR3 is CAFWTGEMDGYTF. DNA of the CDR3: TGTGCCTTCTGGACAGGGGAAATGGATGGCTACACCTTC.

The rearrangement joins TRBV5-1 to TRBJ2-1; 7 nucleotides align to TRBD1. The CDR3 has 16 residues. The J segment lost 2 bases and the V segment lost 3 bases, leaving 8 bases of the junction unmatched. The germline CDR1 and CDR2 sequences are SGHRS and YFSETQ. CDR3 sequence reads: CASSSAGTEPYNEQFF. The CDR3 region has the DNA TGCGCCAGCAGCTCGGCCGGGACAGAGCCCTACAATGAGCAGTTCTTC.

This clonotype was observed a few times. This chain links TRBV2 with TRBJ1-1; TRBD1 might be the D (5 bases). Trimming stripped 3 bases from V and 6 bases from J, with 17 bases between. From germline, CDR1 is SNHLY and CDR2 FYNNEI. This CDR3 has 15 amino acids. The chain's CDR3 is CASSDGTAVKSEAFF. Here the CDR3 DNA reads TGTGCCAGCAGTGATGGGACGGCCGTTAAGTCTGAAGCTTTCTTT. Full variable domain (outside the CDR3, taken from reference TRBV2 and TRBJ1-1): EPEVTQTPSHQVTQMGQEVILRCVPISNHLYFYWYRQILGQKVEFLVSFYNNEISEKSEIFDDQFSVERPDGSNFTLKIRSTKLEDSAMYFCASSDGTAVKSEAFFGQGTRLTVV.

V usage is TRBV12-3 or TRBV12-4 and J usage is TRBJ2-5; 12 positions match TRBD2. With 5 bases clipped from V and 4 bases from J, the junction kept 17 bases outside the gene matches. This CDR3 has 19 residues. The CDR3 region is CASSPSTSGSWYRGETQYF. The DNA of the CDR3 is TGTGCCAGCAGTCCGTCGACTAGCGGGAGCTGGTATCGGGGAGAGACCCAGTACTTC.

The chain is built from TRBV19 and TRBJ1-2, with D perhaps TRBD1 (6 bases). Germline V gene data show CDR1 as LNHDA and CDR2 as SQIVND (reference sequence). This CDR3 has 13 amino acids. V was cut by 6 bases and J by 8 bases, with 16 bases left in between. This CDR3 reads CASRTQGKWGYTF. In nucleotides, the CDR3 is TGTGCCAGTAGAACACAGGGAAAGTGGGGCTACACCTTC.

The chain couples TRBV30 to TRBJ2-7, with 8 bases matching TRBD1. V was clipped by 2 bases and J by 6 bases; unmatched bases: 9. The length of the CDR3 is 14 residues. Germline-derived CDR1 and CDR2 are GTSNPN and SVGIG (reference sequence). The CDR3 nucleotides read TGTGCCTGGAGTACAACAGGGGGATGGCGCGAGCAGTACTTC. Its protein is CAWSTTGGWREQYF.

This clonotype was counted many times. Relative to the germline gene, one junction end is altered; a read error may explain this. CDR3 in amino acids: CASSQAPAVAGSPLHF. The DNA of the CDR3 is TGTGCCAGCAGTCAAGCGCCCGCCGTGGCGGGTTCACCCCTCCACTTT. This chain uses TRBV2 with TRBJ1-6; D remains ambiguous. The CDR3 totals 16 residues. The germline V gene encodes CDR1 SNHLY and CDR2 FYNNEI.

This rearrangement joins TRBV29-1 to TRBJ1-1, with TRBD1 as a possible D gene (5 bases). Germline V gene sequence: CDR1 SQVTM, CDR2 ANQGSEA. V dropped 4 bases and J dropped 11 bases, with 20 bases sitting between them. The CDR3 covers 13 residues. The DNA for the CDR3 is TGCAGCGTTGGGGGGAGGGATGCCCAGACGGCTTTCTTT. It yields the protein CSVGGRDAQTAFF.

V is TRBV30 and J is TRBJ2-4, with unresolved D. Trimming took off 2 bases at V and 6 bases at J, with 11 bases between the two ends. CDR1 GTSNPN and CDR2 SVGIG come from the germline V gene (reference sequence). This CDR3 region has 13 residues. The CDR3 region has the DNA TGTGCCTGGAGTTCCGCGGAGTTAAACATTCAGTACTTC. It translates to CAWSSAELNIQYF.

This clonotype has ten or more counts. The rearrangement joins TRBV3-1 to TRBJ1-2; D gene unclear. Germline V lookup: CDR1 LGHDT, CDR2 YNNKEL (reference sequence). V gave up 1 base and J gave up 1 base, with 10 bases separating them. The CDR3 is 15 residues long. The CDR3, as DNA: TGTGCCAGCAGCCAAGGACCCACAGTTAACTATGGCTACACCTTC. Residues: CASSQGPTVNYGYTF.

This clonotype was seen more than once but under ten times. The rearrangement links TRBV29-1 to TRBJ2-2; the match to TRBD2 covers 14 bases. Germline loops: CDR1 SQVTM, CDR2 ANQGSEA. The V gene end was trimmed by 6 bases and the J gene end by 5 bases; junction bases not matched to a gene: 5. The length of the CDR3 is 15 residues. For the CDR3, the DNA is TGCAGCGTGGGGACTAGCGGGAGTCTAACCGGGGAGCTGTTTTTT. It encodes CSVGTSGSLTGELFF.

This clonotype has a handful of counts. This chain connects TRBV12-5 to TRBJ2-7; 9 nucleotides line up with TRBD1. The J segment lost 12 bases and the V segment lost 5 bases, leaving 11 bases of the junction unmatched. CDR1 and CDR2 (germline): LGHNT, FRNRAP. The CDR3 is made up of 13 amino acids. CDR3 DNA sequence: TGTGCTAGTGGTCCATCAGGGGACAGGGTTGCGTACTTC. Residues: CASGPSGDRVAYF.

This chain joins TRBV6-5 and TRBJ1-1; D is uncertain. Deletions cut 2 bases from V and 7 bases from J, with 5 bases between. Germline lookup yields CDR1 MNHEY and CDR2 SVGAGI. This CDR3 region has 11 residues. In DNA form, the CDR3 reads TGTGCCAGCAGTTACCATCTTGAAGCTTTCTTT. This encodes CASSYHLEAFF.

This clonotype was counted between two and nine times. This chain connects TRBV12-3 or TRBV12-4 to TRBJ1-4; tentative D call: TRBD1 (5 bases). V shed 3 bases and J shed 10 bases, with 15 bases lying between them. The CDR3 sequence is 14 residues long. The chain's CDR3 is CASSFRGTKGKLFF. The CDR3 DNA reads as TGTGCCAGCAGTTTTCGGGGGACCAAGGGAAAACTGTTTTTT.

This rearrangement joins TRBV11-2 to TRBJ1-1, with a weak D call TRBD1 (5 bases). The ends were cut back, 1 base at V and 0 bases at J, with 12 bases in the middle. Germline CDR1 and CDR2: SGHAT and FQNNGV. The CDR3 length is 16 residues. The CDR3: CASSLAEGLMNTEAFF. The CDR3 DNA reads TGTGCCAGCAGCTTAGCGGAGGGGTTGATGAACACTGAAGCTTTCTTT.

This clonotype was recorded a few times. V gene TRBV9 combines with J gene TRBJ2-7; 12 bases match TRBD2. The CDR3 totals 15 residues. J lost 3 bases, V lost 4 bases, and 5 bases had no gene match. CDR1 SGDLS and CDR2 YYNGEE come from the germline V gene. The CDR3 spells CASSPSGRALYEQYF. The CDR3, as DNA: TGTGCCAGCAGCCCTAGCGGGAGGGCCCTCTACGAGCAGTACTTC. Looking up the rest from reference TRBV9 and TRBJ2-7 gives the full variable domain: DSGVTQTPKHLITATGQRVTLRCSPRSGDLSVYWYQQSLDQGLQFLIQYYNGEERAKGNILERFSAQQFPDLHSELNLSSLELGDSALYFCASSPSGRALYEQYFGPGTRLTVT.

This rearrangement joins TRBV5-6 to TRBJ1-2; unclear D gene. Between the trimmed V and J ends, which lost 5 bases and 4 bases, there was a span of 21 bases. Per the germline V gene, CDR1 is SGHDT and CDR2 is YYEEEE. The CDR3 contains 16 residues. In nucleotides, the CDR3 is TGTGCCAGCAGAAGCACCACCTCAGGAGAGCGCTATGGCTACACCTTC. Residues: CASRSTTSGERYGYTF.

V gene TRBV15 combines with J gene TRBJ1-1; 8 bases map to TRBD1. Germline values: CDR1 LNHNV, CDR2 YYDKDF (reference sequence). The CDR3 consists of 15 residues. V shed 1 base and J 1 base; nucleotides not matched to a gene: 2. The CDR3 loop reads CATSRGGTGNTEAFF. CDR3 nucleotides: TGTGCCACCAGCAGAGGGGGGACAGGGAACACTGAAGCTTTCTTT. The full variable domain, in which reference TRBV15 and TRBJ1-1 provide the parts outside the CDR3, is DAMVIQNPRYQVTQFGKPVTLSCSQTLNHNVMYWYQQKSSQAPKLLFHYYDKDFNNEADTPDNFQSRRPNTSFCFLDIRSPGLGDTAMYLCATSRGGTGNTEAFFGQGTRLTVV.

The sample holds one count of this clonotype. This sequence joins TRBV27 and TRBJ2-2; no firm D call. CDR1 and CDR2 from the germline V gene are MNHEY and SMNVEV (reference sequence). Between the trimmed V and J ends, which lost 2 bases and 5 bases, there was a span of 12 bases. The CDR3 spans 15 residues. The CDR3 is CASSLQGGMTGELFF. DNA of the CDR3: TGTGCCAGCAGTTTACAAGGCGGTATGACCGGGGAGCTGTTTTTT.

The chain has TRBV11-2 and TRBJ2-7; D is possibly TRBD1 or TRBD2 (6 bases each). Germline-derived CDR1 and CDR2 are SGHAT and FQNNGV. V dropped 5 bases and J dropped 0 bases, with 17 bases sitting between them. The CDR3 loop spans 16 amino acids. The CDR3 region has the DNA TGTGCCAGCAGCGCAATCGGGGGCCGGGCCTCCTACGAGCAGTACTTC. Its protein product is CASSAIGGRASYEQYF.